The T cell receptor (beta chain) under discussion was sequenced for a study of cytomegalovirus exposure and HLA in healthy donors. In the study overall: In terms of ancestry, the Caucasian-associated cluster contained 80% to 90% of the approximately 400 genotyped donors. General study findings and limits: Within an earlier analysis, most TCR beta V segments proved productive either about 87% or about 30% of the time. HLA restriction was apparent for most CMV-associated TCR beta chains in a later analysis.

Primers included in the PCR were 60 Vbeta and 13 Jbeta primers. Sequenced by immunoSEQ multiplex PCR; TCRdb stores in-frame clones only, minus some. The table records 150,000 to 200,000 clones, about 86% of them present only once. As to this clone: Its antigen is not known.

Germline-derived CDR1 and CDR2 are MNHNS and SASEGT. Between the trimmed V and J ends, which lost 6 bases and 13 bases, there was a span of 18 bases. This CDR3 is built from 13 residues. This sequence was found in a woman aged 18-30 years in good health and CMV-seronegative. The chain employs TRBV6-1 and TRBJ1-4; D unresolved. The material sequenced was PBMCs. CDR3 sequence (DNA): TGTGCCAGCAGCGACCGGGAGTCCGGAAGACTGTTTTTT. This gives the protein CASSDRESGRLFF.